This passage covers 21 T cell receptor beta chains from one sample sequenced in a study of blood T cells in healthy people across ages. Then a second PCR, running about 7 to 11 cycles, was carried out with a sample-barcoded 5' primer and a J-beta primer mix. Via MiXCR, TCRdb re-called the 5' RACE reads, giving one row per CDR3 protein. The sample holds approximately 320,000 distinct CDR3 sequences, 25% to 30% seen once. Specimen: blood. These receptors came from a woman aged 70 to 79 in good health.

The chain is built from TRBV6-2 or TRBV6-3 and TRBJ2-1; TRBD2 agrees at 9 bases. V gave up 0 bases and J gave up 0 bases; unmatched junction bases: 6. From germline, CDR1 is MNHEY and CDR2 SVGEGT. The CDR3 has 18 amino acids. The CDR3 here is CASSYSRLAGRSYNEQFF. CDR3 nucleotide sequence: TGTGCCAGCAGTTACTCTCGGCTAGCGGGGCGCTCCTACAATGAGCAGTTCTTC.

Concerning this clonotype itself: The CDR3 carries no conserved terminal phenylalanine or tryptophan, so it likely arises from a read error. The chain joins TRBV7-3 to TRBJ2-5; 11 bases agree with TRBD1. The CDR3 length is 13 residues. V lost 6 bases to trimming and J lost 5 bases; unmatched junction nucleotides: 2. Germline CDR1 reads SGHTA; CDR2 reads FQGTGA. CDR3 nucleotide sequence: TGTGCCAGCAGTCGGGACAGGGGGGAGACCCAGTACCTC. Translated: CASSRDRGETQYL.

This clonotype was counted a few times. In nucleotides, the CDR3 is TGTGCCAGCAGGTTGGACCTAAACTACGAGCAGTACTTC. Its translation: CASRLDLNYEQYF. The rearrangement joins TRBV28 to TRBJ2-5; no reliable D call. The J call may be faulty, since TRBJ2-7 better matches the DNA end. Germline values: CDR1 MDHEN, CDR2 SYDVKM. This CDR3 region has 13 residues.

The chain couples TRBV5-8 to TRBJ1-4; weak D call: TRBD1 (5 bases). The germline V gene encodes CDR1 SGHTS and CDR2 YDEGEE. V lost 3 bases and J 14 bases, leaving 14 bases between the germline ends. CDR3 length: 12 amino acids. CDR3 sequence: CASSYPRTPLFF. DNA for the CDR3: TGTGCCAGCAGCTACCCCAGGACACCGCTGTTTTTT.

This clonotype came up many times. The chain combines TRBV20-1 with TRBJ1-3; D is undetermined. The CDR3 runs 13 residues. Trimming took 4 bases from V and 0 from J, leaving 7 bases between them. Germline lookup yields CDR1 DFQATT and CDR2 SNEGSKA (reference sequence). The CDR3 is CSAIGPSGNTIYF. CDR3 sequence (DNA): TGCAGTGCTATCGGACCCTCTGGAAACACCATATATTTT.

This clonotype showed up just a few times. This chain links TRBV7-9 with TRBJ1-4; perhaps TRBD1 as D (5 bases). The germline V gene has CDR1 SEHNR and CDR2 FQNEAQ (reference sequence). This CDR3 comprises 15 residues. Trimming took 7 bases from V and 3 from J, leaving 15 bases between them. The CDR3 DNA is TGTGCCAGCACTAAATCCGAGGGACCTAATGAAAAACTGTTTTTT. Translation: CASTKSEGPNEKLFF.

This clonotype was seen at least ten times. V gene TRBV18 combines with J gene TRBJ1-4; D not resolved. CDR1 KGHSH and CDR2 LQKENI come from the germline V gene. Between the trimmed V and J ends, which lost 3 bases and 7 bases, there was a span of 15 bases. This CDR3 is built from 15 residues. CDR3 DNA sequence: TGTGCCAGCTCACCGGTAAAGGAAGGCGGTGAAAAACTGTTTTTT. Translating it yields CASSPVKEGGEKLFF.

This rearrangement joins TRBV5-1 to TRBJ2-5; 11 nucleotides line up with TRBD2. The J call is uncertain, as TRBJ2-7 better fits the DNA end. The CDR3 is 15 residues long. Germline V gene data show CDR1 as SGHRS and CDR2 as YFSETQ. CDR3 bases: TGCGCCAGCAGCTTACTAGCGGGAGTCGGGTACGAGCAGTACTTC. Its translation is CASSLLAGVGYEQYF.

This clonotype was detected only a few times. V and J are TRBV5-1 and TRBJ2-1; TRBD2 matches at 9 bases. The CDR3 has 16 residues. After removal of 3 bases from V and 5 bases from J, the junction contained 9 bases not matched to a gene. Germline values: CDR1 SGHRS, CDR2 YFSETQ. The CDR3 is CASSSSGAGGDNEQFF. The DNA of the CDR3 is TGCGCCAGCAGCTCCTCAGGAGCGGGAGGAGACAATGAGCAGTTCTTC.

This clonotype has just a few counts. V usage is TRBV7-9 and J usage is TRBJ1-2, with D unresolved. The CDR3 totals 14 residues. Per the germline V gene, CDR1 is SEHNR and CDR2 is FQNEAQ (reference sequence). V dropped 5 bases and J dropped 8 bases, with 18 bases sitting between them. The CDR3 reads CASSPESWQRGYTF. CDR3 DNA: TGTGCCAGCAGCCCCGAGTCCTGGCAGAGGGGCTACACCTTC.

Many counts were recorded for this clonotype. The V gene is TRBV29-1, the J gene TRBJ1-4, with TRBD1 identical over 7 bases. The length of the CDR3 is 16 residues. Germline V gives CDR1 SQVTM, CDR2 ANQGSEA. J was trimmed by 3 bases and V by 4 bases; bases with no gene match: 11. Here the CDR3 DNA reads TGCAGCGTTGGCGGAGGGGTGGGACAGCCTAATGAAAAACTGTTTTTT. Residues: CSVGGGVGQPNEKLFF.

CDR3 nucleotides: TGTGCCAGCAGATCTACCGGGGCCTCCTACGAGCAGTACTTC. This translates into CASRSTGASYEQYF. The chain joins TRBV12-3 or TRBV12-4 to TRBJ2-5; tentatively, D is TRBD1 or TRBD2 (5 bases each). Matching the DNA end better, TRBJ2-7 makes the J call doubtful. The CDR3 runs to 14 residues.

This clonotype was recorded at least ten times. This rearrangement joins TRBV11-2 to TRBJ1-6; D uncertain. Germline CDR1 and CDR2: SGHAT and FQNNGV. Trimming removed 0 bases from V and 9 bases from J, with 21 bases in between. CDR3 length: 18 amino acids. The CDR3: CASSLDHRFAAAGSPLHF. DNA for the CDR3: TGTGCCAGCAGCTTAGATCATCGGTTTGCCGCCGCTGGTTCACCCCTCCACTTT. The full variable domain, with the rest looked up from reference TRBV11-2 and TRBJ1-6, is EAGVAQSPRYKIIEKRQSVAFWCNPISGHATLYWYQQILGQGPKLLIQFQNNGVVDDSQLPKDRFSAERLKGVDSTLKIQPAKLEDSAVYLCASSLDHRFAAAGSPLHFGNGTRLTVT.

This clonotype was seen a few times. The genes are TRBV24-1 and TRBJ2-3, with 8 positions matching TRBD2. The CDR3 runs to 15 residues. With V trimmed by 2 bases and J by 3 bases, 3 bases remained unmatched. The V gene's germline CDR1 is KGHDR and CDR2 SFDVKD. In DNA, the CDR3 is TGTGCCACCAGTGATTCTACGGGAGGGACAGATACGCAGTATTTT. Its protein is CATSDSTGGTDTQYF.

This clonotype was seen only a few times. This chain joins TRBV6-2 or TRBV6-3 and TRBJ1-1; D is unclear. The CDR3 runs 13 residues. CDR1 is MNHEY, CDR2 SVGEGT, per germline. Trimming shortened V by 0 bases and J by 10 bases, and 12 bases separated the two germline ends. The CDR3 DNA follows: TGTGCCAGCAGTTACTCGACTTCCCGGTTAGCTTTCTTT. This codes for CASSYSTSRLAFF.

Here the CDR3 DNA reads TGCGCCAGCAGCTTTGGTTCAGGGCAGGCTCAAGCTTTCTTT. Protein sequence: CASSFGSGQAQAFF. This chain connects TRBV5-1 to TRBJ1-1, with D maybe TRBD1 (5 bases). V lost 2 bases to trimming and J lost 9 bases, with 17 bases between them. In germline, CDR1 is SGHRS, CDR2 YFSETQ. The CDR3 runs to 14 residues.

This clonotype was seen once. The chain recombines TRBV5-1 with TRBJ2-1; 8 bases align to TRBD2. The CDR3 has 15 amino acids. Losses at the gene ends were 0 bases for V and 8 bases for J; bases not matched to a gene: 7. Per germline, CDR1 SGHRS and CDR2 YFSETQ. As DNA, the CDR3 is TGCGCCAGCAGCTTGGTCACGGGGGGGCCCTATGAGCAGTTCTTC. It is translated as CASSLVTGGPYEQFF. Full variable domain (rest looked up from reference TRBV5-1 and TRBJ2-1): KAGVTQTPRYLIKTRGQQVTLSCSPISGHRSVSWYQQTPGQGLQFLFEYFSETQRNKGNFPGRFSGRQFSNSRSEMNVSTLELGDSALYLCASSLVTGGPYEQFFGPGTRLTVL.

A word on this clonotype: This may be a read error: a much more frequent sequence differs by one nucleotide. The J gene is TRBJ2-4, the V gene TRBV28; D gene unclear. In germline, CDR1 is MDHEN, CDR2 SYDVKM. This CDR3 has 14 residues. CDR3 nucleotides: TGTGCCAGAAGTTTGCCGGCAGCCAAAAACATTCAGTACTTC. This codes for CARSLPAAKNIQYF.

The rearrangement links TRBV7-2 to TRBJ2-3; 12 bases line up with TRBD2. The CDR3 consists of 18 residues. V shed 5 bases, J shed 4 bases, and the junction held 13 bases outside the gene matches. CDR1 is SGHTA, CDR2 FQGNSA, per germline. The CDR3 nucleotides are TGTGCCAGCAGCGTAACCCGTGCTAGCGGGGGGGCGGCAGATACGCAGTATTTT. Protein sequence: CASSVTRASGGAADTQYF.

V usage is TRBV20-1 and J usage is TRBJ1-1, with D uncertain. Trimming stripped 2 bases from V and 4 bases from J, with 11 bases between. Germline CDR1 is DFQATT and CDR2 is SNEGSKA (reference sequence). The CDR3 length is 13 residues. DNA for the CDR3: TGCAGTGCTAGACCCCACCCAACCACTGAAGCTTTCTTT. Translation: CSARPHPTTEAFF.

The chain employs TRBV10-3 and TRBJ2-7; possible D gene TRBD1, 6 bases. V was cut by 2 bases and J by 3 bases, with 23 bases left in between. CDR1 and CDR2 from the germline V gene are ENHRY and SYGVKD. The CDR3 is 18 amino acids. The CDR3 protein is CAISEGALIGTRDYEQYF. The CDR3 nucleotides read TGTGCCATCAGTGAGGGGGCCTTAATTGGGACAAGAGACTACGAGCAGTACTTC.